The 25 T cell receptor beta chains given below trace back to one sample, sequenced in a study of cytomegalovirus exposure and HLA in healthy donors. With 60 Vbeta and 13 Jbeta primers, the PCR was carried out. Libraries were prepared by immunoSEQ multiplex PCR; TCRdb keeps only in-frame clonotypes and omits some of them. The sample spans 30,000 to 35,000 clones; the ten largest clones claim 1.5% to 2%. The sequencing sample was made of PBMCs. These receptors were obtained from a woman in her 40s in good health and CMV-seropositive.

With regard to this clone: Other nucleotide sequences from this sample produce the same CDR3. J is TRBJ1-1 and V is TRBV19; maybe TRBD1 (6 bases). This CDR3 is 14 amino acids long. Per germline, CDR1 LNHDA and CDR2 SQIVND (reference sequence). V lost 5 bases to trimming and J lost 7 bases, with 17 bases between them. The CDR3 reads CASSPPTGSIEAFF. CDR3 sequence (DNA): TGTGCCAGTAGTCCCCCGACAGGTTCTATTGAAGCTTTCTTT.

This chain connects TRBV19 to TRBJ2-3; 8 positions match TRBD1. Germline values: CDR1 LNHDA, CDR2 SQIVND (reference sequence). The V gene end was trimmed by 5 bases and the J gene end by 4 bases; junction bases not matched to a gene: 8. This CDR3 is built from 15 residues. The CDR3 loop reads CASSPLTGGADTQYF. The CDR3 region has the DNA TGTGCCAGTAGTCCCTTAACAGGGGGAGCAGATACGCAGTATTTT.

Here the CDR3 reads CASSLSGGREQFF. CDR3 DNA: TGTGCCAGCAGTTTATCTGGCGGGAGGGAGCAGTTCTTC. This chain joins TRBV27 and TRBJ2-1; 8 bases are shared with TRBD2. Germline CDR1 is MNHEY and CDR2 is SMNVEV (reference sequence). This CDR3 region has 13 residues. V was pared by 0 bases and J by 10 bases, with 2 bases of the junction left unmatched.

The chain carries TRBV9 and TRBJ2-5; 9 bases fit TRBD2. The V gene's germline CDR1 is SGDLS and CDR2 YYNGEE. The CDR3 runs to 18 residues. The ends lost 0 bases at V and 5 bases at J; junction bases unmatched: 14. CDR3 DNA: TGTGCCAGCAGCGTAGGAGGGTTAGCGGGGGCTCGGACGGAGACCCAGTACTTC. It encodes CASSVGGLAGARTETQYF.

This chain connects TRBV14 to TRBJ2-2, with TRBD1 identical over 9 bases. V lost 4 bases, J lost 6 bases, and 9 bases stayed unmatched. Germline V gene data show CDR1 as SGHDN and CDR2 as FVKESK. This CDR3 region has 16 residues. The CDR3 is CASSRGGTGRAGELFF. In DNA form, the CDR3 reads TGTGCCAGCAGCCGAGGAGGGACAGGGCGCGCCGGGGAGCTGTTTTTT.

The V gene is TRBV5-1, the J gene TRBJ1-4; perhaps TRBD1 as D (5 bases). Germline loops: CDR1 SGHRS, CDR2 YFSETQ. With 0 bases removed from V and 3 bases from J, the gap between germline ends came to 6 bases. This CDR3 is 14 amino acids long. For the CDR3, the DNA is TGCGCCAGCAGCTTGGGACAGCCTAATGAAAAACTGTTTTTT. Translation: CASSLGQPNEKLFF.

V usage is TRBV9 and J usage is TRBJ2-7; D is perhaps TRBD1 (7 bases). CDR3 length equals 14 residues. Trimming stripped 3 bases from V and 3 bases from J, with 13 bases between. Germline V CDR1 and CDR2: SGDLS, YYNGEE. CDR3 protein: CASSASQGGYEQYF. CDR3 sequence (DNA): TGTGCCAGCAGCGCTTCCCAGGGGGGCTACGAGCAGTACTTC.

V usage is TRBV18 and J usage is TRBJ1-2; a possible D gene is TRBD1 (6 bases). Deletions cut 2 bases from V and 3 bases from J, with 16 bases between. CDR3 size: 16 residues. Germline CDR1 is KGHSH and CDR2 is LQKENI. The CDR3 loop is CASSPIRGAQDYGYTF. The DNA of the CDR3 is TGTGCCAGCTCACCAATCAGGGGCGCACAAGACTATGGCTACACCTTC.

The chain links TRBV7-2 to TRBJ2-3, with 7 bases matching TRBD2. CDR1 is SGHTA, CDR2 FQGNSA, per germline. V lost 1 base and J lost 7; bases outside the gene matches: 5. The CDR3 loop spans 14 amino acids. This chain's CDR3 is CASSLGLAANTQYF. CDR3 bases: TGTGCCAGCAGCTTAGGACTAGCAGCAAATACGCAGTATTTT.

Comment on this clone: This same CDR3 is encoded by further DNA sequences in the sample. The rearrangement links TRBV4-2 to TRBJ2-2; D not resolved. The germline V gene encodes CDR1 LGHNA and CDR2 YNFKEQ. V was pared by 0 bases and J by 5 bases, with 13 bases between. The CDR3 consists of 16 residues. CDR3 nucleotide sequence: TGTGCCAGCAGCCAAGATGCGAAGATGAATACCGGGGAGCTGTTTTTT. Translated: CASSQDAKMNTGELFF.

In nucleotides, the CDR3 is TGTGCCAGCAGGGGGCGGGGTCCCCACACAGATACGCAGTATTTT. Amino acids: CASRGRGPHTDTQYF. The V call is TRBV6-1, the J call TRBJ2-3; D possibly corresponds to TRBD2 (6 bases). The CDR3 extends over 15 amino acids. Per the germline V gene, CDR1 is MNHNS and CDR2 is SASEGT. V lost 6 bases and J 2 bases, leaving 15 bases between the germline ends.

The chain couples TRBV10-3 to TRBJ1-2; weak D call: TRBD1 (5 bases). Trimming cost V 0 bases and J 6 bases, with 8 bases left between them. The CDR3 length is 13 residues. From germline, CDR1 is ENHRY and CDR2 SYGVKD. DNA of the CDR3: TGTGCCATCAGTGAGTCCGAGACAGATGGCTACACCTTC. This translates into CAISESETDGYTF.

The chain combines TRBV18 with TRBJ2-7, with D possibly matching TRBD2 (6 bases). The CDR3 contains 12 residues. With 6 bases removed from V and 4 bases from J, the gap between germline ends came to 10 bases. Germline-derived CDR1 and CDR2 are KGHSH and LQKENI. The CDR3 region has the DNA TGTGCCAGCTCTTTCGCGGGGTACGAGCAGTACTTC. It translates to CASSFAGYEQYF.

V usage is TRBV19 and J usage is TRBJ2-2; TRBD2 matches at 10 bases. Trimming removed 4 bases from V and 4 bases from J; junction bases left unmatched: 3. Germline lookup yields CDR1 LNHDA and CDR2 SQIVND (reference sequence). The CDR3 is 15 amino acids. The chain's CDR3 is CASSTSGGSTGELFF. CDR3 nucleotide sequence: TGTGCCAGTAGTACTAGCGGGGGTTCCACCGGGGAGCTGTTTTTT.

The CDR3, as DNA: TGTGCCAGCAGTTCCGCCCGACTAGCGGGGCATGAGCAGTTCTTC. It translates to CASSSARLAGHEQFF. The J gene is TRBJ2-1, the V gene TRBV6-5, with 11 bases fitting TRBD2. The CDR3 runs to 15 residues. Germline CDR1 is MNHEY and CDR2 is SVGAGI. The V segment lost 4 bases and the J segment 8 bases; nucleotides outside the gene matches: 7.

The V gene is TRBV7-3, the J gene TRBJ1-4; 12 positions agree with TRBD1. This CDR3 has 16 residues. V lost 5 bases, J lost 8 bases, and 9 bases stayed unmatched. CDR1 is SGHTA, CDR2 FQGTGA, per germline. DNA of the CDR3: TGTGCCAGCAGCCTCAAGGCCGGGACAGGGGGCGAAAAACTGTTTTTT. Translation: CASSLKAGTGGEKLFF.

The chain links TRBV7-9 to TRBJ1-4; 9 nucleotides agree with TRBD1. CDR1 and CDR2 from the germline V gene are SEHNR and FQNEAQ (reference sequence). The CDR3 is made up of 16 amino acids. V was pared by 3 bases and J by 3 bases, with 5 bases of the junction left unmatched. The CDR3 loop reads CASSFLQGAANEKLFF. The CDR3 region has the DNA TGTGCCAGCAGCTTCCTACAGGGGGCAGCTAATGAAAAACTGTTTTTT.

This rearrangement joins TRBV6-5 to TRBJ2-2; D might be TRBD1 (6 bases). Trimming removed 10 bases at V and 8 bases at J, with 20 bases between. There are 14 residues in the CDR3. Looked up from germline, CDR1 is MNHEY and CDR2 is SVGAGI. The CDR3 DNA sequence: TGTGCCACCCTGTCCAGGGGATTAGGGGGGGAGCTGTTTTTT. Translating it yields CATLSRGLGGELFF.

V is TRBV18 and J is TRBJ2-3; TRBD2 aligns across 12 bases. With V trimmed by 1 base and J by 4 bases, 9 bases remained unmatched. Germline V gene data show CDR1 as KGHSH and CDR2 as LQKENI. The CDR3 is 18 residues long. Written as DNA, the CDR3 is TGTGCCAGCTCACCACGCTGGGTGACTAGCGGGAGTGCAGATACGCAGTATTTT. Protein: CASSPRWVTSGSADTQYF. The variable domain in full, with the rest retrieved from reference TRBV18 and TRBJ2-3, is NAGVMQNPRHLVRRRGQEARLRCSPMKGHSHVYWYRQLPEEGLKFMVYLQKENIIDESGMPKERFSAEFPKEGPSILRIQQVVRGDSAAYFCASSPRWVTSGSADTQYFGPGTRLTVL.

With regard to this clone: At one boundary the junction diverges from the germline segment, which might be a read error. The rearrangement links TRBV28 to TRBJ2-7; 8 bases align to TRBD1. There are 12 residues in the CDR3. Germline CDR1 reads MDHEN; CDR2 reads SYDVKM. The CDR3 protein is CASSLGQGRTNF. CDR3 DNA: TGTGCCAGCAGTCTAGGACAGGGCAGAACTAACTTC.

The chain joins TRBV6-1 to TRBJ1-4; 9 nucleotides agree with TRBD1. CDR1 is MNHNS and CDR2 is SASEGT in the germline V gene. Trimming at V came to 4 bases and at J to 3 bases, leaving 6 bases not matched to a gene. This CDR3 is built from 16 residues. The DNA for the CDR3 is TGTGCCAGCAGTGTTGGACAGGGGCGGTCTAATGAAAAACTGTTTTTT. As protein: CASSVGQGRSNEKLFF.

J is TRBJ2-7 and V is TRBV6-1; D is unresolved. This CDR3 is 13 amino acids long. The V end was cut by 10 bases, the J end by 0 bases, with 13 bases between. Germline V gene lookup returns CDR1 MNHNS and CDR2 SASEGT. The CDR3 loop reads CATRSPLSYEQYF. The CDR3 coding sequence is TGTGCCACCAGAAGCCCTCTCTCCTACGAGCAGTACTTC.

DNA for the CDR3: TGTGCCAGCAGTCGTACGGGGGGTGATGAAAAACTGTTTTTT. This codes for CASSRTGGDEKLFF. The rearrangement links TRBV5-6 to TRBJ1-4; D is perhaps TRBD1 (5 bases). The V and J ends lost 5 bases and 6 bases respectively, with 14 bases between them. The CDR3 contains 14 residues. Germline CDR1 reads SGHDT; CDR2 reads YYEEEE.

The chain carries TRBV30 and TRBJ1-2, with 8 bases lining up with TRBD1. The CDR3 runs 12 residues. The germline gives CDR1 GTSNPN, CDR2 SVGIG (reference sequence). The V segment lost 7 bases and the J segment 6 bases; nucleotides outside the gene matches: 7. The CDR3 protein is CASEDRADGYTF. The CDR3 nucleotides are TGTGCCTCTGAGGACAGGGCGGATGGCTACACCTTC.

The chain uses TRBV5-5 and TRBJ2-5; D uncertain. The CDR3 runs 12 residues. V lost 3 bases, J lost 2 bases, and 5 bases lay in between. Germline V gene lookup returns CDR1 SGHKS and CDR2 YYEKEE (reference sequence). CDR3: CASSSFQETQYF. For the CDR3, the DNA is TGTGCCAGCAGCTCATTTCAAGAGACCCAGTACTTC. Full variable domain (outside the CDR3, taken from reference TRBV5-5 and TRBJ2-5): DAGVTQSPTHLIKTRGQQVTLRCSPISGHKSVSWYQQVLGQGPQFIFQYYEKEERGRGNFPDRFSARQFPNYSSELNVNALLLGDSALYLCASSSFQETQYFGPGTRLLVL.